These 13 T cell receptor beta chains came from one sample sequenced in a study of memory CD4+ T cells and cytomegalovirus serostatus. The sort gate was single viable CD3+CD4+CD8-CD45RO+ cells for memory CD4+ T cells. Libraries were prepared by immunoSEQ multiplex PCR; TCRdb keeps only in-frame clonotypes and omits some of them. The profile covers just under 60,000 clones, with 80% to 90% appearing a single time and 0.8% to 1.2% taken by the ten largest. Sequenced material: memory CD4+ T cells from blood. These receptors were collected from an adult in good health and CMV-seronegative.

This clone was seen a handful of times. The rearrangement uses TRBV28 and TRBJ2-3, with 12 positions matching TRBD1. Germline trimming cut 10 bases from V and 1 base from J; bases unmatched to any gene: 6. CDR1 is MDHEN and CDR2 is SYDVKM in the germline V gene. The CDR3 runs to 15 residues. The CDR3: CAIGTGGAGTDTQYF. The CDR3, as DNA: TGTGCCATAGGGACAGGGGGCGCTGGCACAGATACGCAGTATTTT.

V and J are TRBV12-1 and TRBJ2-3. TRBV12-1 is a pseudogene locus. This CDR3 has 14 amino acids. The CDR3 is CASSWRGATDTQYF. The CDR3 DNA reads as TGTGCCAGCAGCTGGAGGGGGGCGACAGATACGCAGTATTTT.

This clone has more than one count but fewer than ten. The chain is built from TRBV5-6 and TRBJ2-7; no definite D call. Germline V gene data show CDR1 as SGHDT and CDR2 as YYEEEE. The germline V and J ends were trimmed by 3 bases and 1 base, with 8 bases remaining between them. This CDR3 has 13 residues. The CDR3 spells CASSSLRSYEQYF. Written as DNA, the CDR3 is TGTGCCAGCAGCTCTTTGCGATCCTACGAGCAGTACTTC.

This clone was found a few times. V is TRBV4-1 and J is TRBJ1-2; no clear D gene. The CDR3 contains 15 residues. The V gene's germline CDR1 is MGHRA and CDR2 YSYEKL. Trimming removed 4 bases at V and 2 bases at J, with 14 bases between. In DNA, the CDR3 is TGCGCCAGCAGCCTACGCCGGACGGCCAACTATGGCTACACCTTC. Its protein is CASSLRRTANYGYTF.

The chain couples TRBV13 to TRBJ2-1; 13 positions match TRBD2. CDR1 PRHDT and CDR2 FYEKMQ come from the germline V gene (reference sequence). The junction had 16 bases not matched to a gene; V was cut back by 0 bases and J by 2 bases. This CDR3 is 22 amino acids long. The CDR3 loop reads CASSLGLAGLAGLVQAYNEQFF. The CDR3, as DNA: TGTGCCAGCAGCTTAGGCCTGGCGGGACTAGCGGGGTTGGTCCAAGCCTACAATGAGCAGTTCTTC.

The CDR3 DNA follows: TGTGCCAGCAGCGAGGGACCACCACCCCAAGAGACCCAGTACTTC. This translates into CASSEGPPPQETQYF. The rearrangement uses TRBV7-3 and TRBJ2-5, with D tentatively TRBD1 or TRBD2 (5 bases each). V was pared by 5 bases and J by 1 base, with 14 bases between. The CDR3 extends over 15 amino acids. CDR1 and CDR2 (germline): SGHTA, FQGTGA.

The chain couples TRBV5-1 to TRBJ2-2; TRBD1 agrees at 9 bases. From germline, CDR1 is SGHRS and CDR2 YFSETQ. V shed 5 bases and J 6 bases; nucleotides not matched to a gene: 17. The CDR3 runs to 18 residues. CDR3 sequence reads: CASRSGGIRTGVAGELFF. Here the CDR3 DNA reads TGCGCCAGCAGAAGTGGTGGTATAAGGACAGGGGTCGCCGGGGAGCTGTTTTTT.

This chain joins TRBV11-3 and TRBJ2-5; D not certain. Germline V lookup: CDR1 SGHNT, CDR2 YENEEA. The CDR3 contains 15 residues. Trimming pared 5 bases from V and 1 base from J, leaving 14 bases between. The CDR3 nucleotides are TGTGCCAGCAGCCCGGACGGTACCACCCAAGAGACCCAGTACTTC. Translated: CASSPDGTTQETQYF.

This clone was seen a single time. V usage is TRBV7-9 and J usage is TRBJ1-1; the D gene is possibly TRBD1 (6 bases). CDR1 and CDR2 (germline): SEHNR, FQNEAQ (reference sequence). The CDR3 covers 13 residues. Trimming took 6 bases from V and 4 from J, leaving 12 bases between them. The CDR3 DNA is TGTGCCAGCAGGCAAGGGGGTTTCACTGAAGCTTTCTTT. It specifies CASRQGGFTEAFF.

The gene calls are TRBV14 and TRBJ1-1; D is unclear. V shed 2 bases and J shed 3 bases, with 13 bases lying between them. Germline V gives CDR1 SGHDN, CDR2 FVKESK. The CDR3 contains 15 residues. The CDR3 spells CASSQFQVRDTEAFF. CDR3 nucleotide sequence: TGTGCCAGCAGCCAATTTCAGGTCCGGGACACTGAAGCTTTCTTT. The whole variable domain, filled in from reference TRBV14 and TRBJ1-1, reads EAGVTQFPSHSVIEKGQTVTLRCDPISGHDNLYWYRRVMGKEIKFLLHFVKESKQDESGMPNNRFLAERTGGTYSTLKVQPAELEDSGVYFCASSQFQVRDTEAFFGQGTRLTVV.

V usage is TRBV11-2 and J usage is TRBJ2-6; no definite D call. The CDR3 length is 14 residues. The V gene's germline CDR1 is SGHAT and CDR2 FQNNGV. The V end was cut by 4 bases, the J end by 0 bases, with 4 bases between. This CDR3 reads CASSYTSGANVLTF. In DNA form, the CDR3 reads TGTGCCAGCAGCTACACCTCTGGGGCCAACGTCCTGACTTTC.

This clone was found once. The genes are TRBV19 and TRBJ1-5; 9 positions match TRBD1. The length of the CDR3 is 15 residues. V shed 4 bases, J shed 6 bases, and the junction held 7 bases outside the gene matches. Germline V lookup: CDR1 LNHDA, CDR2 SQIVND (reference sequence). The CDR3 DNA follows: TGTGCCAGTAGTACCCCGGGACAGGGCAGTCAGCCCCAGCATTTT. It encodes CASSTPGQGSQPQHF. Variable domain in full (rest from reference TRBV19 and TRBJ1-5): DGGITQSPKYLFRKEGQNVTLSCEQNLNHDAMYWYRQDPGQGLRLIYYSQIVNDFQKGDIAEGYSVSREKKESFPLTVTSAQKNPTAFYLCASSTPGQGSQPQHFGDGTRLSIL.

In its sample, this clone was seen a few times. The chain employs TRBV6-5 and TRBJ1-1; D unresolved. CDR3 length equals 12 residues. Germline assignment: CDR1 MNHEY and CDR2 SVGAGI. V lost 8 bases, J lost 0 bases, and 7 bases lay in between. The CDR3: CASSYMNTEAFF. The CDR3 bases are TGTGCCAGCTCCTACATGAACACTGAAGCTTTCTTT.